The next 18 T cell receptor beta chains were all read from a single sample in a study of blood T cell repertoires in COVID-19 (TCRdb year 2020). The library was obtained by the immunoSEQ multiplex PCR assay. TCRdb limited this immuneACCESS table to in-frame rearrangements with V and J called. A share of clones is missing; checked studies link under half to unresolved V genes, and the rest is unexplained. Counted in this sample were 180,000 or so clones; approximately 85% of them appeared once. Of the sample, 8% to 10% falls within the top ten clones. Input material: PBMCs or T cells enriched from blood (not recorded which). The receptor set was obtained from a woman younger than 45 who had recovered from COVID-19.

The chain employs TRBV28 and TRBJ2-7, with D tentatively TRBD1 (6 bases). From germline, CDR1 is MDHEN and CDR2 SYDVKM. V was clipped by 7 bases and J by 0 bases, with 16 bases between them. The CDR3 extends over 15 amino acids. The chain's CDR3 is CASKPYRASSYEQYF. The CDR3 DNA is TGTGCCAGCAAACCCTACAGGGCTAGCTCCTACGAGCAGTACTTC.

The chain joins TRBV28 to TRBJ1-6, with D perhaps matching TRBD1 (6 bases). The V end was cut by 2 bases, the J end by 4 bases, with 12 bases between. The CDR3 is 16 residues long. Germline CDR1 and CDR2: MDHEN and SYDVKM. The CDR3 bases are TGTGCCAGCAGTTTAATTCCGGGACAATATAATTCACCCCTCCACTTT. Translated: CASSLIPGQYNSPLHF.

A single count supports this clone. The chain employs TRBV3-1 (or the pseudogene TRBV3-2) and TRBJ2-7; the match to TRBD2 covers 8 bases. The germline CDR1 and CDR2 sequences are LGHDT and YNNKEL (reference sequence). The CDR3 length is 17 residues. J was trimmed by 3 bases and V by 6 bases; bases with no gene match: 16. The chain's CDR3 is CASRGRLGVAGIYEQYF. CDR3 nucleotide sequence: TGTGCCAGCAGAGGGCGGTTGGGGGTAGCGGGAATCTACGAGCAGTACTTC.

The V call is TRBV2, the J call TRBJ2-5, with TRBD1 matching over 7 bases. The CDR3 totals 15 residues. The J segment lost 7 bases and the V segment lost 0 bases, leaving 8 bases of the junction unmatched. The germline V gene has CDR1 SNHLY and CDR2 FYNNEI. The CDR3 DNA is TGTGCCAGCAGTGAAGCAAGGGGGACAGTCACGACCCAGTACTTC. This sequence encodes CASSEARGTVTTQYF.

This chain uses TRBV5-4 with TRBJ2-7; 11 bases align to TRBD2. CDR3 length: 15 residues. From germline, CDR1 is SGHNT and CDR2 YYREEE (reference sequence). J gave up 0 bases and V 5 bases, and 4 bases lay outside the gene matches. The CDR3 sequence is CASRTGTSGSYEQYF. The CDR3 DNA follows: TGTGCCAGCAGGACCGGGACTAGCGGCTCCTACGAGCAGTACTTC.

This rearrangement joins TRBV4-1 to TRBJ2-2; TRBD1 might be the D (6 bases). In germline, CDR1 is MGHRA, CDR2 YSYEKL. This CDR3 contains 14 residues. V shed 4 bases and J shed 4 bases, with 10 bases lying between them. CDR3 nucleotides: TGCGCCAGCAGCCTCCAGGGGAGCACCGGGGAGCTGTTTTTT. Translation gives CASSLQGSTGELFF.

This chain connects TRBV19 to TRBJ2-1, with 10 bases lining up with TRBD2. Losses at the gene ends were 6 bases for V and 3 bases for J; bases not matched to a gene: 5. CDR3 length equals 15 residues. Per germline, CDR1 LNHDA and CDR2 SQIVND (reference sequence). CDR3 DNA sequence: TGTGCCAGTAGAACCGGGACTAGCGTCTACAATGAGCAGTTCTTC. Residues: CASRTGTSVYNEQFF.

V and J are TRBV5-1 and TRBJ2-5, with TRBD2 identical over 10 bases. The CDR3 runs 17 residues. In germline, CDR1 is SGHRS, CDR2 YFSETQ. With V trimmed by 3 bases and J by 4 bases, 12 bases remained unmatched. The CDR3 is CASSSTWLAGVGETQYF. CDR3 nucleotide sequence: TGCGCCAGCAGCTCTACCTGGCTAGCGGGAGTTGGAGAGACCCAGTACTTC.

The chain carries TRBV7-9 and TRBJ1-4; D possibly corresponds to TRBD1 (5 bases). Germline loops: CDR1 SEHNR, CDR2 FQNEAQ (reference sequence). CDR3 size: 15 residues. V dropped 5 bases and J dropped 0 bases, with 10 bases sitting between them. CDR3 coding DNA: TGTGCCAGCAGCACCCAGGGTTCAACTAATGAAAAACTGTTTTTT. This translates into CASSTQGSTNEKLFF. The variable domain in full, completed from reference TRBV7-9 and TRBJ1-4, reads DTGVSQNPRHKITKRGQNVTFRCDPISEHNRLYWYRQTLGQGPEFLTYFQNEAQLEKSRLLSDRFSAERPKGSFSTLEIQRTEQGDSAMYLCASSTQGSTNEKLFFGSGTQLSVL.

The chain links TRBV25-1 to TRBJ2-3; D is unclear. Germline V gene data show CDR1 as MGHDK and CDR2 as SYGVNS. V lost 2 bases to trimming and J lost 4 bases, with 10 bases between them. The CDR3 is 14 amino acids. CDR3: CASSEPQTSDTQYF. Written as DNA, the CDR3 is TGTGCCAGCAGTGAACCGCAGACTTCAGATACGCAGTATTTT.

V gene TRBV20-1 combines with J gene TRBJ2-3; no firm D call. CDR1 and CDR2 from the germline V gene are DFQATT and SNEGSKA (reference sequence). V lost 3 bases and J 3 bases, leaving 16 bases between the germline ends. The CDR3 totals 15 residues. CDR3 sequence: CSASPSRLSTDTQYF. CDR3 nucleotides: TGCAGTGCTAGTCCCTCTAGGCTAAGTACAGATACGCAGTATTTT.

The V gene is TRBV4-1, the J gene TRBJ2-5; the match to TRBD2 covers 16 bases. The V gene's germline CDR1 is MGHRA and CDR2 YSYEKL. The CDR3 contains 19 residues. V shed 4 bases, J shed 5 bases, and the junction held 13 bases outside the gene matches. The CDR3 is CASSREPGLAGGLVETQYF. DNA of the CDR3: TGCGCCAGCAGCCGAGAACCGGGACTAGCGGGAGGGTTGGTGGAGACCCAGTACTTC.

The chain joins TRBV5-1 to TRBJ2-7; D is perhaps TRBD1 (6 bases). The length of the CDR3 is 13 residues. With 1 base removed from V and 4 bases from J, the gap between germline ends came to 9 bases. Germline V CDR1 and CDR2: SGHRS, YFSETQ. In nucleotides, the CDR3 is TGCGCCAGCAGCTTGACCGGACAGTACGAGCAGTACTTC. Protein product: CASSLTGQYEQYF.

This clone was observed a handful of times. The CDR3 DNA follows: TGTGCCAGCAGACAGTCTTATGGCTACACCTTC. This codes for CASRQSYGYTF. V is TRBV5-5 and J is TRBJ1-2; D is ambiguous. This CDR3 contains 11 residues. V lost 5 bases and J 5 bases, leaving 7 bases between the germline ends. Germline V gene data show CDR1 as SGHKS and CDR2 as YYEKEE (reference sequence). Full variable domain (remainder filled in from reference TRBV5-5 and TRBJ1-2): DAGVTQSPTHLIKTRGQQVTLRCSPISGHKSVSWYQQVLGQGPQFIFQYYEKEERGRGNFPDRFSARQFPNYSSELNVNALLLGDSALYLCASRQSYGYTFGSGTRLTVV.

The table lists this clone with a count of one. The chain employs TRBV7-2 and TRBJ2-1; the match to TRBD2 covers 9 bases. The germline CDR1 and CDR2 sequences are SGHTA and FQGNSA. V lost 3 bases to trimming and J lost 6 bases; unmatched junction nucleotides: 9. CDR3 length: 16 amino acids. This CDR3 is CASSLLAGRGVNEQFF. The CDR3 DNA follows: TGTGCCAGCAGCTTGCTAGCGGGACGGGGGGTCAATGAGCAGTTCTTC.

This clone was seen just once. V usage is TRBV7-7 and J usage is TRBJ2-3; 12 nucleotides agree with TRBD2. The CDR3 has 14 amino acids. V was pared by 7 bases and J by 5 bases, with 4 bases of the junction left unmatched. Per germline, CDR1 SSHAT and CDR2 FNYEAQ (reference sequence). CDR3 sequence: CASTRLAGVDTQYF. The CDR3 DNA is TGTGCCAGCACCCGACTAGCGGGAGTAGATACGCAGTATTTT.

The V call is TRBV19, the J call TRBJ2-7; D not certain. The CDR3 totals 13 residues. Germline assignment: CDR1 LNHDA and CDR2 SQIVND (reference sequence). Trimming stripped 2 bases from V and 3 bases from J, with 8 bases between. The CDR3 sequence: CASSITERYEQYF. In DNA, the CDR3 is TGTGCCAGTAGTATAACGGAGCGCTACGAGCAGTACTTC.

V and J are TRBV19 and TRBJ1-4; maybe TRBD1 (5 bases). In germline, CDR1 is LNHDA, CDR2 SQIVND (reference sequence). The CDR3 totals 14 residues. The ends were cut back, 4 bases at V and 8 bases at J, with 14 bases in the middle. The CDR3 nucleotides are TGTGCCAGTAGTACCGCGGGACGGAAGGAAAAACTGTTTTTT. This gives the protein CASSTAGRKEKLFF.